The sequence of this T cell receptor (beta chain) was determined in a study of T cells in Graves' hyperthyroidism and ophthalmopathy. As for the study in general: Staff took peripheral blood when the initial diagnosis was made, before any treatment began.

This clonotype was seen repeatedly, ten times or more. Across 18 months, stable Graves' hyperthyroidism was marked by no progression to ophthalmopathy. Patients having uncontrolled infection, another autoimmune disease, pregnancy or lactation were not included. Amplification yielded TCR beta CDR3 regions, with RNA transcripts as the source. The HTBI primer set served for first-round RT-PCR of the TCR CDR3. TCRdb fed the multiplex PCR reads into MiXCR, producing one record per CDR3 protein. Of 300,000 or so distinct CDR3 sequences in the sample, around 16% were seen once. Germline CDR1 reads KGHSH; CDR2 reads LQKENI. V was pared by 3 bases and J by 2 bases, with 14 bases between. This CDR3 comprises 16 residues.

The TCR originated in a man aged 25-45 years with Graves' hyperthyroidism. Sequenced input: blood. The V call is TRBV18, the J call TRBJ2-1; D is possibly TRBD1 or TRBD2 (5 bases each). The CDR3 is CASSPSGRSPYNEQFF. In nucleotides, the CDR3 is TGTGCCAGCTCACCCTCGGGGCGGAGCCCCTACAATGAGCAGTTCTTC. The full variable domain, its missing parts supplied by reference TRBV18 and TRBJ2-1, is NAGVMQNPRHLVRRRGQEARLRCSPMKGHSHVYWYRQLPEEGLKFMVYLQKENIIDESGMPKERFSAEFPKEGPSILRIQQVVRGDSAAYFCASSPSGRSPYNEQFFGPGTRLTVL.